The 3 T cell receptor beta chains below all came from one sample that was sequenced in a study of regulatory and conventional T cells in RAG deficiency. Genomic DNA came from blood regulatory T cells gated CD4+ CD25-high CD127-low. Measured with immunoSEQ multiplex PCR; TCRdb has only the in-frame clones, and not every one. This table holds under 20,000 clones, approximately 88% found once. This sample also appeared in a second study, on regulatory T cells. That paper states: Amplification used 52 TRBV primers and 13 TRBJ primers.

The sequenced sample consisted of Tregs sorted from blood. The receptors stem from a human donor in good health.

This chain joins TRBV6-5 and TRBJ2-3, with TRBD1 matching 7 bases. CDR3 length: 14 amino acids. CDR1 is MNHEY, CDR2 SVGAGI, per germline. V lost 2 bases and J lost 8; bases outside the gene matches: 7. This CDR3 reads CASSYGQGVGTQYF. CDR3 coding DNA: TGTGCCAGCAGTTACGGGCAGGGGGTGGGTACGCAGTATTTT.

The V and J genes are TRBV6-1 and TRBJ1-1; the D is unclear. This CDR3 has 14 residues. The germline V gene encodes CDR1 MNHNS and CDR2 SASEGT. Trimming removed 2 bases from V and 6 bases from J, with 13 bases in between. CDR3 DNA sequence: TGTGCCAGCAGTGAAAATTTAGAGCGGGCTGAAGCTTTCTTT. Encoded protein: CASSENLERAEAFF.

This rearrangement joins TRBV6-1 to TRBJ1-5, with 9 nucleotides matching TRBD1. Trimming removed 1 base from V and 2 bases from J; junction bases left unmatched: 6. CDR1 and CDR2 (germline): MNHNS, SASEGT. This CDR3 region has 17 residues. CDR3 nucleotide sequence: TGTGCCAGCAGTGAAGTTTGGACAGGGGTTGGCAATCAGCCCCAGCATTTT. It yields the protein CASSEVWTGVGNQPQHF.